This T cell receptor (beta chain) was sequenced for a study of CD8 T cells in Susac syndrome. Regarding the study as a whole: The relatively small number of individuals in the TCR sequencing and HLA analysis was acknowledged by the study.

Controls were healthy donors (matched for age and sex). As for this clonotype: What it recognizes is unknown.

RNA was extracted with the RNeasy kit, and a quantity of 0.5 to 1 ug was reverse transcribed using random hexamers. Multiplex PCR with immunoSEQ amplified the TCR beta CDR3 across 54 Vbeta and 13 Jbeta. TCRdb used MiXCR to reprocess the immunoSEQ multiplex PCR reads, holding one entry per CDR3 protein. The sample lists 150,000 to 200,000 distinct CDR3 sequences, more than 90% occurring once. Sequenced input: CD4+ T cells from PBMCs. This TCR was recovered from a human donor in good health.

Here the CDR3 reads CASSMQLGYSNQPQHF. CDR3 DNA sequence: TGTGCCAGTAGTATGCAATTGGGATATAGCAATCAGCCCCAGCATTTT. The chain combines TRBV19 with TRBJ1-5; D is uncertain. The V end was cut by 3 bases, the J end by 0 bases, with 12 bases between. Germline loops: CDR1 LNHDA, CDR2 SQIVND (reference sequence). The length of the CDR3 is 16 residues.